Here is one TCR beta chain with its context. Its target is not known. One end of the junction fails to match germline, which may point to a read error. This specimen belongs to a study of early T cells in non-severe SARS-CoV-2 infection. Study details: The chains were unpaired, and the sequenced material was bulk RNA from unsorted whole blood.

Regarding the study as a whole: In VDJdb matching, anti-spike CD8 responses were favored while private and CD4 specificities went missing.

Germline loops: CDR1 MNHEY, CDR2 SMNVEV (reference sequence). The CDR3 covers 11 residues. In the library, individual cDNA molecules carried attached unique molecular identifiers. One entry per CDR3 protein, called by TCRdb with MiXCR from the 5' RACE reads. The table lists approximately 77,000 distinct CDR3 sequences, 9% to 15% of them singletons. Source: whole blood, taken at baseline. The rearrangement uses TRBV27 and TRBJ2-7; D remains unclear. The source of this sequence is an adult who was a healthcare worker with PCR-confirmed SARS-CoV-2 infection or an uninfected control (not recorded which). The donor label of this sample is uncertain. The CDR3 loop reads CATSRQHEQYF. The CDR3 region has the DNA TGTGCCACCAGTCGTCAACACGAGCAGTACTTC.